One and the same sample provided the 25 T cell receptor beta chains below, sequenced in a study of naive and memory T cell subsets. Four PCR rounds used nested alpha and beta constant region primers plus the SP2 primer. TCRdb passed the UMI-ligation and nested PCR reads through MiXCR, listing each CDR3 protein once. The sample yields 20,000 to 25,000 distinct CDR3 sequences, roughly 6% seen once. Regarding treatment: skin biopsy from PPD injection site in Mantoux-positive individual. A UMI-containing oligonucleotide was joined by 3' ligation to the TCR cDNA template. The sequencing used skin, collected from a tuberculin skin test site. The receptor source for this set is an adult in good health.

This clonotype was counted a few times. The chain has TRBV3-1 and TRBJ2-1; possibly TRBD2 for D (7 bases). This CDR3 region has 14 residues. CDR1 and CDR2 (germline): LGHDT, YNNKEL (reference sequence). V lost 4 bases, J lost 6 bases, and 13 bases lay in between. The DNA of the CDR3 is TGTGCCAGCAGCCGTGGGGGGGGCCGCAATGAGCAGTTCTTC. This gives the protein CASSRGGGRNEQFF.

This clonotype has a count of ten or more. This chain uses TRBV12-3 or TRBV12-4 with TRBJ1-1; D is unresolved. This CDR3 contains 12 residues. V was clipped by 5 bases and J by 2 bases, with 6 bases between them. The CDR3: CASSLKNTEAFF. CDR3 DNA: TGTGCCAGCAGTCTCAAAAACACTGAAGCTTTCTTT.

The chain links TRBV2 to TRBJ2-7, with 7 nucleotides matching TRBD2. CDR1 SNHLY and CDR2 FYNNEI come from the germline V gene. The CDR3 has 15 amino acids. Germline trimming cut 2 bases from V and 3 bases from J; bases unmatched to any gene: 7. CDR3 protein: CASSEPQAGVYEQYF. The CDR3 DNA is TGTGCCAGCAGTGAACCCCAGGCGGGAGTCTACGAGCAGTACTTC.

There are a few counts of this clonotype. The chain carries TRBV3-1 and TRBJ2-5, with D perhaps assigned TRBD1 or TRBD2 (5 bases each). The CDR3 contains 14 residues. Germline CDR1 reads LGHDT; CDR2 reads YNNKEL (reference sequence). V lost 7 bases to trimming and J lost 1 base, with 13 bases between them. The CDR3 bases are TGTGCCAGCATGGGTGGGACCCTCCAAGAGACCCAGTACTTC. Its translation: CASMGGTLQETQYF.

This clonotype was seen repeatedly, ten times or more. The CDR3 protein is CSVRGQETQYF. CDR3 nucleotide sequence: TGCAGTGTAAGAGGACAAGAGACCCAGTACTTC. This sequence joins TRBV20-1 and TRBJ2-5; no clear D. Trimming shortened V by 7 bases and J by 2 bases, and 8 bases separated the two germline ends. The CDR3 contains 11 residues. Per the germline V gene, CDR1 is DFQATT and CDR2 is SNEGSKA (reference sequence).

In its sample, this clonotype was seen many times. This chain uses TRBV5-1 with TRBJ2-3; a possible D gene is TRBD2 (5 bases). CDR1 and CDR2 from the germline V gene are SGHRS and YFSETQ. The CDR3 is 15 amino acids. Trimming cost V 2 bases and J 5 bases, with 15 bases left between them. The CDR3 nucleotides read TGCGCCAGCAGCTTCCGGGAACCTTTAGGAGATACGCAGTATTTT. Its translation is CASSFREPLGDTQYF. Combining the CDR3 with reference TRBV5-1 and TRBJ2-3 gives the whole variable domain KAGVTQTPRYLIKTRGQQVTLSCSPISGHRSVSWYQQTPGQGLQFLFEYFSETQRNKGNFPGRFSGRQFSNSRSEMNVSTLELGDSALYLCASSFREPLGDTQYFGPGTRLTVL.

At least ten counts were recorded for this clonotype. This rearrangement joins TRBV7-2 to TRBJ2-3; 8 positions match TRBD2. Trimming cost V 5 bases and J 4 bases; bases outside gene matches: 5. The CDR3 contains 14 residues. CDR1 and CDR2 from the germline V gene are SGHTA and FQGNSA. CDR3 coding DNA: TGTGCCAGCAGCCCGGGGGGGGTCCCAGATACGCAGTATTTT. Protein product: CASSPGGVPDTQYF.

This clonotype was observed at least ten times. This rearrangement joins TRBV7-2 to TRBJ1-1, with D unclear. Germline V gene sequence: CDR1 SGHTA, CDR2 FQGNSA. The CDR3 covers 15 residues. V was cut by 4 bases and J by 2 bases, with 14 bases left in between. The CDR3 here is CASSSRPKPNTEAFF. The CDR3 nucleotides are TGTGCCAGCAGCTCCCGTCCGAAACCCAACACTGAAGCTTTCTTT.

This clonotype was recorded many times. The rearrangement uses TRBV2 and TRBJ2-7, with 8 bases lining up with TRBD1. The CDR3 covers 14 residues. Germline-derived CDR1 and CDR2 are SNHLY and FYNNEI. Trimming removed 6 bases from V and 3 bases from J; junction bases left unmatched: 7. The CDR3 DNA reads TGTGCCAGCAGGCCCGGGACAGGTGACTACGAGCAGTACTTC. Protein: CASRPGTGDYEQYF.

V usage is TRBV12-3 or TRBV12-4 and J usage is TRBJ1-5; no clear D. V was trimmed by 0 bases and J by 3 bases, leaving 9 bases between them. This CDR3 is 15 amino acids long. CDR3 amino acids: CASSLAGGPNQPQHF. CDR3 nucleotides: TGTGCCAGCAGTTTAGCGGGTGGGCCCAATCAGCCCCAGCATTTT.

This clonotype was seen repeatedly, ten times or more. The chain uses TRBV11-2 and TRBJ2-1, with a possible D match to TRBD2 (7 bases). Germline CDR1 reads SGHAT; CDR2 reads FQNNGV. Trimming took off 6 bases at V and 3 bases at J, with 18 bases between the two ends. The CDR3 consists of 16 residues. The CDR3 DNA is TGTGCCAGCAGTTGGACTAGGAGGGGGGACTACAATGAGCAGTTCTTC. Translated: CASSWTRRGDYNEQFF.

This clonotype was recorded at least ten times. V gene TRBV20-1 combines with J gene TRBJ2-7; tentative D call: TRBD2 (6 bases). The germline V gene encodes CDR1 DFQATT and CDR2 SNEGSKA (reference sequence). The CDR3 contains 14 residues. V was pared by 6 bases and J by 2 bases, with 17 bases between. The CDR3 spells CSARRGSGTYEQYF. The CDR3 nucleotides read TGCAGTGCCCGCCGGGGTAGCGGTACCTACGAGCAGTACTTC.

Many counts were recorded for this clonotype. V and J are TRBV7-2 and TRBJ2-1; 9 positions agree with TRBD2. The germline CDR1 and CDR2 sequences are SGHTA and FQGNSA. The V segment lost 5 bases and the J segment 6 bases; nucleotides outside the gene matches: 8. There are 15 residues in the CDR3. The CDR3 reads CASSVTSGQGNEQFF. The DNA for the CDR3 is TGTGCCAGCAGCGTCACTAGCGGGCAGGGCAATGAGCAGTTCTTC.

This clonotype was seen many times. CDR3 sequence: CASSLFSPGTGELFF. CDR3 DNA: TGTGCCAGCAGCTTATTTTCCCCCGGCACCGGGGAGCTGTTTTTT. The chain is built from TRBV11-2 and TRBJ2-2; D unclear. Trimming cost V 2 bases and J 4 bases, with 11 bases left between them. The CDR3 is 15 residues long. Germline V CDR1 and CDR2: SGHAT, FQNNGV.

V and J are TRBV28 and TRBJ2-5; tentatively, D is TRBD2 (6 bases). Per germline, CDR1 MDHEN and CDR2 SYDVKM. The CDR3 spans 14 residues. Trimming removed 7 bases at V and 3 bases at J, with 15 bases between. The DNA of the CDR3 is TGTGCCAGCACCCTGGACTATAGTGAAGAGACCCAGTACTTC. Its translation: CASTLDYSEETQYF. Full variable domain (missing parts from reference TRBV28 and TRBJ2-5): DVKVTQSSRYLVKRTGEKVFLECVQDMDHENMFWYRQDPGLGLRLIYFSYDVKMKEKGDIPEGYSVSREKKERFSLILESASTNQTSMYLCASTLDYSEETQYFGPGTRLLVL.

This clonotype is medium-sized by share. This rearrangement joins TRBV6-5 to TRBJ2-5; TRBD1 aligns across 8 bases. Trimming at V came to 6 bases and at J to 4 bases, leaving 10 bases not matched to a gene. This CDR3 region has 15 residues. Germline V CDR1 and CDR2: MNHEY, SVGAGI. Written as DNA, the CDR3 is TGTGCCAGCAGCCCTAGACAGGGGCAGGGAGAGACCCAGTACTTC. Translated, it gives CASSPRQGQGETQYF.

This clonotype was picked up many times. The chain joins TRBV27 to TRBJ1-4; D is ambiguous. Trimming cost V 4 bases and J 8 bases, with 8 bases left between them. The CDR3 contains 12 residues. Germline V gene lookup returns CDR1 MNHEY and CDR2 SMNVEV (reference sequence). CDR3 amino acids: CASSSPSEKLFF. The CDR3 nucleotides read TGTGCCAGCAGTTCCCCAAGCGAAAAACTGTTTTTT.

About this clonotype itself: The missing conserved phenylalanine or tryptophan at the end of this CDR3 makes a read error likely. This chain connects TRBV7-2 to TRBJ1-2, with D possibly being TRBD1 (6 bases). The CDR3 consists of 13 residues. Per the germline V gene, CDR1 is SGHTA and CDR2 is FQGNSA. Deletions cut 3 bases from V and 4 bases from J, with 9 bases between. DNA for the CDR3: TGTGCCAGCAGCTTTGACAGGTCCTATGGCTACACCTAC. Translated: CASSFDRSYGYTY.

This clonotype was detected many times. This chain joins TRBV7-2 and TRBJ1-3; no clear D. CDR3 size: 17 residues. Looked up from germline, CDR1 is SGHTA and CDR2 is FQGNSA. V dropped 3 bases and J dropped 1 base, with 16 bases sitting between them. CDR3 residues: CASSFSFTLGSGNTIYF. The CDR3 DNA is TGTGCCAGCAGCTTTTCGTTTACATTGGGATCTGGAAACACCATATATTTT.

This clonotype occurred a few times. The chain combines TRBV27 with TRBJ1-5, with D possibly matching TRBD1 (5 bases). V shed 3 bases and J shed 7 bases, with 13 bases lying between them. Germline CDR1 and CDR2: MNHEY and SMNVEV (reference sequence). The CDR3 totals 14 residues. CDR3 coding DNA: TGTGCCAGCAGTTTTTATCGGGGCCGGCAGCCCCAGCATTTT. This encodes CASSFYRGRQPQHF.

This clonotype was observed at least ten times. The chain recombines TRBV9 with TRBJ1-2; D call uncertain. Trimming took off 3 bases at V and 1 base at J, with 7 bases between the two ends. This CDR3 is 13 amino acids long. Germline values: CDR1 SGDLS, CDR2 YYNGEE. The CDR3 protein is CASSADGNYGYTF. The CDR3 DNA sequence: TGTGCCAGCAGCGCGGACGGTAACTATGGCTACACCTTC. The complete variable domain, with remaining parts taken from reference TRBV9 and TRBJ1-2, reads DSGVTQTPKHLITATGQRVTLRCSPRSGDLSVYWYQQSLDQGLQFLIQYYNGEERAKGNILERFSAQQFPDLHSELNLSSLELGDSALYFCASSADGNYGYTFGSGTRLTVV.

At least ten counts were recorded for this clonotype. The genes are TRBV7-8 and TRBJ2-7; 8 nucleotides line up with TRBD2. V lost 3 bases to trimming and J lost 0 bases; unmatched junction nucleotides: 7. The CDR3 totals 16 residues. Per the germline V gene, CDR1 is SGHVS and CDR2 is FQNEAQ. DNA for the CDR3: TGTGCCAGCAGCTTGGGTGAAGCGGGAGCCTCCTACGAGCAGTACTTC. Its protein is CASSLGEAGASYEQYF.

There are many counts of this clonotype. The J gene is TRBJ2-3, the V gene TRBV20-1, with TRBD2 identical over 10 bases. This CDR3 spans 15 amino acids. The ends lost 5 bases at V and 4 bases at J; junction bases unmatched: 9. Per germline, CDR1 DFQATT and CDR2 SNEGSKA (reference sequence). CDR3 sequence: CSAFSSGRAPDTQYF. As DNA, the CDR3 is TGCAGTGCTTTTTCAAGCGGGAGGGCACCAGATACGCAGTATTTT.

There are many counts of this clonotype. The rearrangement links TRBV7-2 to TRBJ2-1; 10 positions agree with TRBD2. Trimming took 5 bases from V and 4 from J; bases not matched to a gene: 17. Germline V gene lookup returns CDR1 SGHTA and CDR2 FQGNSA. The CDR3 covers 19 residues. For the CDR3, the DNA is TGTGCCAGCAGCCTAATGCTGGCTAGCGGGAGAAGCAGTTACAATGAGCAGTTCTTC. Protein product: CASSLMLASGRSSYNEQFF.

This clonotype was picked up many times. The chain is built from TRBV12-5 and TRBJ1-2, with D maybe TRBD1 (6 bases). The CDR3 length is 14 residues. Germline CDR1 is LGHNT and CDR2 is FRNRAP. V lost 5 bases, J lost 4 bases, and 14 bases lay in between. CDR3 coding DNA: TGTGCTAGTGGTCTCACAGGGAAAGCCTATGGCTACACCTTC. Residues: CASGLTGKAYGYTF. Combining the CDR3 with reference TRBV12-5 and TRBJ1-2 gives the whole variable domain DARVTQTPRHKVTEMGQEVTMRCQPILGHNTVFWYRQTMMQGLELLAYFRNRAPLDDSGMPKDRFSAEMPDATLATLKIQPSEPRDSAVYFCASGLTGKAYGYTFGSGTRLTVV.